The clone carrying this T cell receptor beta chain was found many times. Antigen unknown. The read is 3 residues too short to cover the CDR3 end, so that end is filled in from the germline J gene. Germline values: CDR1 SGHRS, CDR2 YFSETQ. The length of the CDR3 is 16 residues. V lost 0 bases, J lost 0 bases, and 7 bases lay in between. Generated by immunoSEQ multiplex PCR, the TCRdb table keeps only in-frame clones and is missing some. Recorded here are about 40,000 clones, none singletons. These data come from a study of T cell clonality in common variable immunodeficiency. Points from the study as a whole: Fewer TCRbeta clones were shared among CVID subjects than controls.

The rearrangement links TRBV5-1 to TRBJ2-6; tentatively, D is TRBD2 (5 bases). The receptor was derived from a person aged 18-70 years in good health. The sequenced sample was peripheral blood mononuclear cells. The CDR3 DNA, read in part, is TGCGCCAGCAGCTTGGTCGCGGGCTCTGGGGCCAACGTC. Residues: CASSLVAGSGANV. The CDR3 in its entirety is CASSLVAGSGANVLTF.